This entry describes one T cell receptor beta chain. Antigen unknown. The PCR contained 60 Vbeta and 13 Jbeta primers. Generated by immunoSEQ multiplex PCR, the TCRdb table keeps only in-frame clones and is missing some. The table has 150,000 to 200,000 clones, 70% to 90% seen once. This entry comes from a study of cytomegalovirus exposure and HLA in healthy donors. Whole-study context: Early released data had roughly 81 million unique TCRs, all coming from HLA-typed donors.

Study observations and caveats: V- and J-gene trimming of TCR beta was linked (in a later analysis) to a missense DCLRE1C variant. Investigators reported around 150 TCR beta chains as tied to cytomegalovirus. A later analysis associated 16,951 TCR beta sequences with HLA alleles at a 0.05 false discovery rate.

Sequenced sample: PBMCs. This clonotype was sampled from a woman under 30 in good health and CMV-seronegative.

The CDR3 loop is CASSEGTSGGVRTYEQYF. DNA of the CDR3: TGTGCCAGCAGTGAAGGGACTAGCGGGGGGGTCCGGACCTACGAGCAGTACTTC. V gene TRBV2 combines with J gene TRBJ2-7; 15 nucleotides agree with TRBD2. The V segment lost 1 base and the J segment 2 bases; nucleotides outside the gene matches: 6. The length of the CDR3 is 18 residues. The V gene's germline CDR1 is SNHLY and CDR2 FYNNEI.